This T cell receptor (beta chain) was retrieved from a study of cytomegalovirus exposure and HLA in healthy donors (dated by TCRdb to the late 2010s). Concerning the study at large: According to a later analysis, the 120 or so validation repertoires were produced on the same platform as the approximately 690 repertoires of the first cohort. The study was designed to test whether signatures of past pathogen exposure could be identified by cataloging public T cell receptors. In addition to the first cohort of 650 to 800 subjects, a separate validation cohort of 120 different subjects was used. To predict cytomegalovirus infection status, the study combined high-throughput TCR immunosequencing, statistical association of individual TCRs with disease status, and machine learning. What the authors observed across the whole study: In a later analysis, TCRs clustered in the first cohort were found to also tend to co-occur in the roughly 130 validation repertoires, with 85% to 95% of cluster scores above 0. A later analysis had no HLA typing for the validation cohort, so co-occurrence there was scored across all 110 or so repertoires. Across donors, most TCR sequences were observed very rarely, whereas some public TCRs were present in many individuals. According to the authors, the approach could potentially be generalized to other disease states and immunological phenotypes. A total of 150 or so TCR beta chains were listed by the study as associated with cytomegalovirus. A few of the identified cytomegalovirus-associated TCR beta chains were confirmed in vitro to be specific for cytomegalovirus antigens. In both the original and validation cohorts, the classifier was reported to diagnose cytomegalovirus status with high specificity and sensitivity.

The junction carries 11 bases between V and J, which are trimmed by 1 base and 7 bases respectively. The CDR3 sequence holds 13 residues, the cysteine and phenylalanine included. The retained sequence is limited to the CDR3, 39 bases, with the frame set at the first base. CDR1 and CDR2 (LNHDA, SQIVND) derive from the germline V gene (reference sequence). The method was the immunoSEQ multiplex PCR assay. For the original study's pipeline: To diagnose cytomegalovirus status from the catalog of TCR beta chain sequences, a statistical classification framework was built. The clones in this table, taken by TCRdb from immuneACCESS, are in-frame only. Not every clone is retained; where verified, under half of the shortfall comes from an unresolved V gene, and the cause of the rest is unknown. That table supplies the V and J calls and clone size; D and trimming were determined from the DNA. Within this sample are hundreds of thousands of clones, with around 90% of them counted one time only. The ten largest clones take up 2% of the sample.

Separate from the roughly 660-subject first cohort, the validation cohort of some 130 subjects was the group to which the donors belonged. The sample holds a few counts of this clone. The specificity of this receptor is unknown. Nothing much larger sits one base from this clone, and base qualities are not available. The receptor comes from a woman in her late teens or twenties in good health and CMV-seropositive. The sequenced material came from PBMCs. Here the chain combines TRBV19 and TRBJ2-7; possibly the D gene is TRBD2, per 5 matching bases. The CDR3 is CASSIAESGEQYF. DNA sequence: TGTGCCAGTAGTATAGCCGAGTCGGGGGAGCAGTACTTC.